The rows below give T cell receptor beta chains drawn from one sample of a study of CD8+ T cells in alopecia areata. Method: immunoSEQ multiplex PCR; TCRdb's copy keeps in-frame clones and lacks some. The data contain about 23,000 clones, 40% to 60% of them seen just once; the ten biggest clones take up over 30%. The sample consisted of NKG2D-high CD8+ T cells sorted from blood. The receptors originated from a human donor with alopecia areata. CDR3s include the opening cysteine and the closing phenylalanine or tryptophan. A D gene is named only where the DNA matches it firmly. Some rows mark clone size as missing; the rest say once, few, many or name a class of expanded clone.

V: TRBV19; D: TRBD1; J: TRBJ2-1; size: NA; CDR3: CASIRDRGNPRDEQFF; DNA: TGTGCCAGTATCCGGGACAGGGGGAACCCAAGAGATGAGCAGTTCTTC
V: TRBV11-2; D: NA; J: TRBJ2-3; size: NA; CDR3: CASSPRYDTQYF; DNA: TGTGCCAGCAGCCCACGCTATGATACGCAGTATTTT
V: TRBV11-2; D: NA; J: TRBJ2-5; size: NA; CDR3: CASSPNRRWRRSQETQYF; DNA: TGTGCCAGCAGCCCTAACCGCCGCTGGCGGAGAAGCCAAGAGACCCAGTACTTC
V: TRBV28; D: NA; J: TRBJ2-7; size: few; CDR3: CASSLFTGYEQYF; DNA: TGTGCCAGCAGTTTATTCACCGGATACGAGCAGTACTTC
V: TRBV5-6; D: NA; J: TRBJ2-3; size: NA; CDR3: CASSFQGPDTQYF; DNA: TGTGCCAGCAGCTTCCAGGGTCCAGATACGCAGTATTTT
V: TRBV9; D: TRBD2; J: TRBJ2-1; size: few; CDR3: CASSASGNEQFF; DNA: TGTGCCAGCAGCGCTAGCGGCAATGAGCAGTTCTTC
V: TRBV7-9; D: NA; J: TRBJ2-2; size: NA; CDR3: CASSLLGGNTGELFF; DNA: TGTGCCAGCAGCTTATTAGGGGGGAACACCGGGGAGCTGTTTTTT
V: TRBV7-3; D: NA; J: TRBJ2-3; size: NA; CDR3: CASSLNVWPDTQYF; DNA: TGTGCCAGCAGCTTAAATGTTTGGCCAGATACGCAGTATTTT
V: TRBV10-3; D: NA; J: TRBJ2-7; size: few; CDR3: CAIRPGSEQYF; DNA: TGTGCCATCCGGCCAGGGAGCGAGCAGTACTTC
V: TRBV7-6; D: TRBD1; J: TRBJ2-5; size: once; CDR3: CASSLPKVSGWTGQGETQYF; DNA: TGTGCCAGCAGCTTACCGAAGGTTTCGGGTTGGACAGGGCAAGGAGAGACCCAGTACTTC
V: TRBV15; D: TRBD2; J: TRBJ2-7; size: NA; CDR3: CATSRDTLAGADPYEQYF; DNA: TGTGCCACCAGCAGAGACACACTGGCGGGAGCCGATCCCTACGAGCAGTACTTC
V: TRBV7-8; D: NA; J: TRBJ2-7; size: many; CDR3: CASSLYRDPSYEQYF; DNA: TGTGCCAGCAGCTTATACAGGGATCCTTCCTACGAGCAGTACTTC
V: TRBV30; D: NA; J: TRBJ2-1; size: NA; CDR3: CAWSLNEQFF; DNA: TGTGCCTGGAGCCTAAATGAGCAGTTCTTC
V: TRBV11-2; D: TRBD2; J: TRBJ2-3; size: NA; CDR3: CASSLDVTSGIGDTQYF; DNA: TGTGCCAGCAGCTTAGACGTGACGAGCGGGATCGGAGATACGCAGTATTTT
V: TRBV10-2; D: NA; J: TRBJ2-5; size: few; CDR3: CASSVGGALETQYF; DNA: TGCGCCAGCAGTGTAGGGGGTGCGTTGGAGACCCAGTACTTC
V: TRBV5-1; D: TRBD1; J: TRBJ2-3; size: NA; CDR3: CASSWGPGQGTSTDTQYF; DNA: TGCGCCAGCAGCTGGGGTCCGGGACAGGGAACTAGCACAGATACGCAGTATTTT
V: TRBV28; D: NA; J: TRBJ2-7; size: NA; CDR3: CASSPLGGPYEQYF; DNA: TGTGCCAGCAGTCCGCTCGGGGGCCCCTACGAGCAGTACTTC
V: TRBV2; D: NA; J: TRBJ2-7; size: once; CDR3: CASRGGPYEQYF; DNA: TGTGCCAGCAGGGGAGGACCCTACGAGCAGTACTTC
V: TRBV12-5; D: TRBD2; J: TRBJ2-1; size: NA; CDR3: CASGFGTRELDEQFF; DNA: TGTGCTAGTGGTTTCGGGACTAGGGAGCTTGATGAGCAGTTCTTC
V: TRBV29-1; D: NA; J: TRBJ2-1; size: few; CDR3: CSVEVRDNEQFF; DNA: TGCAGCGTTGAAGTAAGGGACAATGAGCAGTTCTTC
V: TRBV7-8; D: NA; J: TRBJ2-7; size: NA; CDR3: CASSGNSYEQYF; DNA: TGTGCCAGCAGCGGAAACTCCTACGAGCAGTACTTC
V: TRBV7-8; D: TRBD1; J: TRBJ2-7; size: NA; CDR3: CASIGQQGTNSYEQYF; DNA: TGTGCCAGCATCGGACAACAGGGGACGAACTCCTACGAGCAGTACTTC
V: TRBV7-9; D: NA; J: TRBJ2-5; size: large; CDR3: CASSPYPGTQETQYF; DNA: TGTGCCAGCAGCCCGTATCCCGGGACCCAAGAGACCCAGTACTTC
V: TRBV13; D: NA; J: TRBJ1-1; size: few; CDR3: CASSFKAPEAFF; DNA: TGTGCCAGCAGCTTCAAGGCGCCTGAAGCTTTCTTT
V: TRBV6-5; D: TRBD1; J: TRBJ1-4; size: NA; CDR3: CASSYGQGFEKLFF; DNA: TGTGCCAGCAGTTACGGACAGGGGTTTGAAAAACTGTTTTTT
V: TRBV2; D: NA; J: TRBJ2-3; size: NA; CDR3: CASSFRQDGPSTDTQYF; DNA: TGTGCCAGCAGCTTTAGACAGGACGGACCTAGCACAGATACGCAGTATTTT
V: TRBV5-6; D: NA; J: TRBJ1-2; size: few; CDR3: CASSLAPGTVYGYTF; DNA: TGTGCCAGCAGCCTAGCCCCCGGGACCGTCTATGGCTACACCTTC
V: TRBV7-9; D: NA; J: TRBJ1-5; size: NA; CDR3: CASSLGGAGQPQHF; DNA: TGTGCCAGCAGCTTAGGTGGGGCGGGGCAGCCCCAGCATTTT
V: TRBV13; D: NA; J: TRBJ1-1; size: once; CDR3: CASSLVGAEAFF; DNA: TGTGCCAGCAGCTTGGTCGGGGCTGAAGCTTTCTTT
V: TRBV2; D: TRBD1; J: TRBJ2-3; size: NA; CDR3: CASLGQGALDTQYF; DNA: TGTGCCAGCCTAGGACAGGGGGCATTAGATACGCAGTATTTT
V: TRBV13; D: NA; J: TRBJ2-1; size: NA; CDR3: CASSLEHGVVAEQFF; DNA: TGTGCCAGCAGCCTTGAGCATGGGGTCGTAGCTGAGCAGTTCTTC
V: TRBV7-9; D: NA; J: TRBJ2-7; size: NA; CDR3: CASSLGPGTYEQYF; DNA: TGTGCCAGCAGCTTAGGACCAGGGACCTACGAGCAGTACTTC
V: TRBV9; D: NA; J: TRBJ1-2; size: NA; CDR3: CASSVITGSGYTF; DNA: TGTGCCAGCAGCGTTATTACAGGTTCTGGCTACACCTTC
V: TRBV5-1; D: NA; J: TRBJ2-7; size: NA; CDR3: CASSSNYEQYF; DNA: TGCGCCAGCAGCTCGAACTACGAGCAGTACTTC
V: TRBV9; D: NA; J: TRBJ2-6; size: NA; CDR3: CASSVGSSGANVLTF; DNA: TGTGCCAGCAGCGTAGGCAGCTCTGGGGCCAACGTCCTGACTTTC
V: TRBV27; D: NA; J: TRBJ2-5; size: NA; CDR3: CASSLSGLRVQKETQYF; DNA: TGTGCCAGCAGTTTATCGGGATTGAGGGTTCAAAAAGAGACCCAGTACTTC
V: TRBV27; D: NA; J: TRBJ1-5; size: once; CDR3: CASSLRGTGHSNQPQHF; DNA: TGTGCCAGCAGTTTAAGGGGAACAGGTCATAGCAATCAGCCCCAGCATTTT
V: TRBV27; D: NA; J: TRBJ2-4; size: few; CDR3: CASSFRGGGIQYF; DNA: TGTGCCAGCAGTTTCCGAGGCGGCGGCATTCAGTACTTC
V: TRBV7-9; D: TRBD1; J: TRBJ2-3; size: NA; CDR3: CASSPADRGGAADTQYF; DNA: TGTGCCAGCAGCCCAGCGGACAGGGGAGGTGCGGCAGATACGCAGTATTTT
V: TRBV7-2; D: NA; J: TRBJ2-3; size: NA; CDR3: CASSPRPSSSADTQYF; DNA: TGTGCCAGCAGCCCCAGACCCTCCAGTAGCGCAGATACGCAGTATTTT
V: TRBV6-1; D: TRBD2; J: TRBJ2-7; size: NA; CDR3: CASSEEGLAGSYEQYF; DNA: TGTGCCAGCAGTGAAGAGGGACTAGCGGGCTCCTACGAGCAGTACTTC
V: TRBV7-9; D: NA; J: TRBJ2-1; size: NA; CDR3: CASSLNNEQFF; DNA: TGTGCCAGCAGCTTGAACAATGAGCAGTTCTTC
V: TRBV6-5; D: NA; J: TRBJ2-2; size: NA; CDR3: CASWSTGELFF; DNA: TGTGCCAGCTGGAGCACCGGGGAGCTGTTTTTT
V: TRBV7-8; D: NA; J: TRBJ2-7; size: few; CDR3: CASSFWGQYEQYF; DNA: TGTGCCAGCAGCTTTTGGGGCCAGTACGAGCAGTACTTC
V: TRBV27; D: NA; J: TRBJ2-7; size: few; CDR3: CASSLVPYGEHYEQYF; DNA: TGTGCCAGCAGTTTAGTTCCCTATGGGGAGCACTACGAGCAGTACTTC
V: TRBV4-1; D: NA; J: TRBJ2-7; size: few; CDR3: CASSQEIVFTYEQYF; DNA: TGCGCCAGCAGCCAAGAAATTGTTTTCACCTACGAGCAGTACTTC
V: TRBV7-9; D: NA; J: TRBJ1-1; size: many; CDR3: CASSRLNTEAFF; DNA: TGTGCCAGCAGTCGACTGAACACTGAAGCTTTCTTT
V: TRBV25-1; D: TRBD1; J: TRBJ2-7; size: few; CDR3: CASSGDRGAYEQYF; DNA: TGTGCCAGCAGTGGAGACAGGGGAGCGTACGAGCAGTACTTC